Described below is a single T cell receptor beta chain sequence and its context. The antigen is undetermined. Regions amplified from RNA transcripts were the TCR beta CDR3 regions. When the TCR CDR3 underwent first-round RT-PCR, the HTBI primer set was used. A single record per CDR3 protein comes from TCRdb applying MiXCR to the multiplex PCR reads. The sample includes a few hundred thousand distinct CDR3 sequences, under 15% of them seen just once. This CDR3 is built from 17 residues. The V and J ends lost 5 bases and 1 base, in that order; junction bases with no gene match: 10. Per germline, CDR1 SGHVS and CDR2 FNYEAQ. These data are taken from a study of T cells in Graves' hyperthyroidism and ophthalmopathy. Study-level results: In blood, most of the thyroid clonotypes expanded above 0.001 were also present.

Sample: blood. The TCR originated in a woman younger than 45 with Graves' hyperthyroidism. The genes are TRBV7-6 and TRBJ2-3, with TRBD1 matching 9 bases. CDR3 loop: CASSLRDRVGGTDTQYF. CDR3 DNA sequence: TGTGCCAGCAGCCTCCGGGACAGGGTAGGGGGCACAGATACGCAGTATTTT.